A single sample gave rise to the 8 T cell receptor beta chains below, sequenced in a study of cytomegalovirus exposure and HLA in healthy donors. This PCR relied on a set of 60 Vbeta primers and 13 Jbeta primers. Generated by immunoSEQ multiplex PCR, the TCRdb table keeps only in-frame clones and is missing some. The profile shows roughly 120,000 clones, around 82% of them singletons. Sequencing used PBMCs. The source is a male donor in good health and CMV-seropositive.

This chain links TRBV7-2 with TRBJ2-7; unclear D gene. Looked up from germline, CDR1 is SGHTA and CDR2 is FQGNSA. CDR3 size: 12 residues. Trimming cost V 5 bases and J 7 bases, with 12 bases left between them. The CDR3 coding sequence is TGTGCCAGCAGCCTACCTATGTTGGAGCAGTACTTC. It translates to CASSLPMLEQYF.

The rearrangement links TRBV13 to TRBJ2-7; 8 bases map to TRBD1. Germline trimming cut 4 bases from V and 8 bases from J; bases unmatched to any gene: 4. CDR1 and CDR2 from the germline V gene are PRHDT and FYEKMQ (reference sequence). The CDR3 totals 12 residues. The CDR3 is CASSSRDRQQYF. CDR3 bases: TGTGCCAGCAGCTCGAGGGACAGGCAGCAGTACTTC.

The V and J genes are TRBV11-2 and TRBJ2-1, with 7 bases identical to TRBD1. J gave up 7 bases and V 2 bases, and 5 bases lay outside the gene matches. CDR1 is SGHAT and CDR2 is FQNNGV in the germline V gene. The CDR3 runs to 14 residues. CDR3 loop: CASSLLEGANEQFF. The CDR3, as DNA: TGTGCCAGCAGCTTATTAGAGGGGGCAAATGAGCAGTTCTTC.

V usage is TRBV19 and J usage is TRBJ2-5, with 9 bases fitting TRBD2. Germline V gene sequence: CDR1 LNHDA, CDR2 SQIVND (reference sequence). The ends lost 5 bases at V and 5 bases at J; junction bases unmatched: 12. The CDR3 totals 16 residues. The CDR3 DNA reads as TGTGCCAGTAGTCCCTATAGCGGGAGCTCGTGGGAGACCCAGTACTTC. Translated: CASSPYSGSSWETQYF.

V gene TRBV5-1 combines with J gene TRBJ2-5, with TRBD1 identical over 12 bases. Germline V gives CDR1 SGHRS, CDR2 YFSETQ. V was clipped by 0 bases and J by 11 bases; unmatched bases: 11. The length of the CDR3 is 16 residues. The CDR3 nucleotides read TGCGCCAGCAGCTTGGCGGCGGGACAGGGGGCGGGGGAGCAGTACTTC. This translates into CASSLAAGQGAGEQYF.

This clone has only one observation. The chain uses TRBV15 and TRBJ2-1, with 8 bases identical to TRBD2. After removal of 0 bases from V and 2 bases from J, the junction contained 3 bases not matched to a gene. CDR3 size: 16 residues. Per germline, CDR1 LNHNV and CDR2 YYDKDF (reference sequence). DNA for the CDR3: TGTGCCACCAGCAGAGATTTAGCGGGACCCTACAATGAGCAGTTCTTC. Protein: CATSRDLAGPYNEQFF.

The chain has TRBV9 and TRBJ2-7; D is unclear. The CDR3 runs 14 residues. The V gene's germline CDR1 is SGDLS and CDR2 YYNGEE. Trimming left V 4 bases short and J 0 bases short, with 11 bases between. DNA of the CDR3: TGTGCCAGCAGCCCCTTTTCAGGCTCCTACGAGCAGTACTTC. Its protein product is CASSPFSGSYEQYF.

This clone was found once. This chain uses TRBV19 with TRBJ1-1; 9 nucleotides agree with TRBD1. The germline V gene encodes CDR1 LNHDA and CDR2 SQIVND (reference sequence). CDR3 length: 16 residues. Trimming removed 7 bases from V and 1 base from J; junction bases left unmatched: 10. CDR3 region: CASTWDRARGNTEAFF. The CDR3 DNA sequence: TGTGCCAGTACGTGGGACAGGGCCAGGGGGAACACTGAAGCTTTCTTT. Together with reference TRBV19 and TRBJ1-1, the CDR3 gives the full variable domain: DGGITQSPKYLFRKEGQNVTLSCEQNLNHDAMYWYRQDPGQGLRLIYYSQIVNDFQKGDIAEGYSVSREKKESFPLTVTSAQKNPTAFYLCASTWDRARGNTEAFFGQGTRLTVV.